Given below is one TCR beta chain in context. Its antigen remains unidentified. Trimming stripped 1 base from V and 6 bases from J, with 16 bases between. Germline CDR1 SGHVS, CDR2 FNYEAQ. The CDR3 extends over 15 amino acids. The data are from a study of cytomegalovirus exposure and HLA in healthy donors. Study-wide context: Most donors, 70% to 85% of a few hundred genotyped, fell in the Caucasian-associated ancestry cluster.

Use of 60 Vbeta and 13 Jbeta primers characterized the PCR. Sequencing used immunoSEQ multiplex PCR; TCRdb keeps in-frame clones, though not all of them. The sample consists of about 120,000 clones, over 65% of them appearing once. Findings and caveats of the study: The CMV antigen specificity of three CMV-associated chains was confirmed through in vitro analysis. Highly shared variants forming one cluster were likely a sequencing artifact. The study dropped some indistinguishable V segments, TRBV6-2 and TRBV6-3 among them.

Input material: PBMCs. The chain combines TRBV7-6 with TRBJ2-7, with D possibly being TRBD2 (6 bases). The TCR sequence derives from a man between 18 and 35 years old in good health and CMV-seropositive. CDR3 coding DNA: TGTGCCAGCAGCTTAGAGGAGGGGTCGCGTGGCGAGCAGTACTTC. It yields the protein CASSLEEGSRGEQYF.